The subject of this entry is one T cell receptor (beta chain). The antigen this receptor binds is unknown. Qualities for individual bases were not recorded, and no much larger clone is one base off. Whole blood was collected in K2EDTA tubes by collaborating institutions according to the institutions' own protocols. For TCRbeta analysis, collaborator samples were shipped as frozen whole blood, as isolated PBMCs, or as DNA extracted from either sample type. The germline V gene provides CDR1 SNHLY and CDR2 FYNNEI. From the cysteine through the phenylalanine, the CDR3 covers 15 amino acids. Here the CDR3 DNA is all that survives: 45 bases in frame from base 1. Relative to germline, V is missing 5 bases and J is missing 4 bases, with 6 bases of the junction outside any gene match. These data come from a study of blood T cell repertoires in COVID-19 (TCRdb year 2020). In terms of the full investigation: Samples covering the acute and convalescent phases of COVID-19 were provided by collaborators in the United States, Italy and Spain. The prospective study material was composed of cDNA or gDNA derived from T cells, B-cell-depleted T cells, or PBMCs. Subjects who had been exposed to COVID-19, were actively infected with it, or had recovered from it provided the deeply sampled blood TCRbeta repertoires that made up the dataset. The repertoires were made available in a free public database intended to serve as a resource for research on the immune response to SARS-CoV-2. The samples were drawn from the first 160 participants of the ongoing ImmuneRACE study and from roughly 1,300 subjects provided by 6 global collaborators. Nearly every sample came with metadata listing a de-identified subject ID, COVID-19 status, age in years and sex. HLA class I and class II types, where available, came from metadata supplied by the sample provider rather than from assay-based typing. General conclusions and limits of the study: How much clinical and demographic metadata was included differed by source and by participant, and the metadata was provided uncurated.

TCRbeta CDR3 regions were amplified from genomic DNA using the immunoSEQ Assay, a bias-controlled multiplex PCR. The authors' analysis ran thus. Within the assay, amplification of reference gene primers was used to estimate how many nucleated cells each sample contained. To quantify the absolute abundance of each unique TCRbeta CDR3 rearrangement, sequence reads were collapsed and filtered. For each sample, productive Simpson clonality was calculated by taking the square root of Simpson's diversity index across productive rearrangements. TCRdb provides this immuneACCESS table in a form limited to in-frame rearrangements. Some clones are lacking; in checked studies, under half of them reflect an unresolved V gene, and why the rest are absent is not known. V and J calls and clone size are those listed in that table; D and trimming were worked out from the DNA. In all, the sample holds just over 200,000 clones, and approximately 90% of those were seen once. The top ten clonotypes cover approximately 6.1% of the sample.

The V and J segments used are TRBV2 and TRBJ1-4; 8 junctional bases match TRBD1. The sequenced material came from peripheral blood. The TCR sequence derives from a man at least 80 years old with acute or convalescent COVID-19. The bases are TGTGCCAGCAGTCCTCAGGGGGCAGTTAATGAAAAACTGTTTTTT. Its amino acids are CASSPQGAVNEKLFF.